Described below is a single TCR beta chain sequence and its context. Its cognate antigen is unknown. Pooling covered second doses at about 4 or about 12 weeks. There are 15 residues in the CDR3. CDR1 and CDR2 (germline): SGDLS, YYNGEE. Losses at the gene ends were 3 bases for V and 6 bases for J; bases not matched to a gene: 9. The data belong to a study of T cell responses to AZD1222 COVID-19 vaccine. Study outcomes and limitations: Donors were chiefly white British, with a greater number of females, and clonal diversity was perhaps underestimated. Vaccine-related CD4 TCRs covered spike, predominating at 160-218 and 743-854. Baseline serology detected seropositivity in only a handful of AZD1222 recipients.

Clones were sequenced by immunoSEQ multiplex PCR, and TCRdb holds only the in-frame ones, with some missing. The sample includes over 100,000 clones, 87% of them seen just once. The sequence was collected from an adult who received the AZD1222 COVID-19 vaccine. V gene TRBV9 combines with J gene TRBJ1-2; TRBD1 matches at 9 bases. Sequencing was performed on peripheral blood, taken 28 days after the second AZD1222 dose. This CDR3 is CASSAQTGTGNGYTF. In nucleotides, the CDR3 is TGTGCCAGCAGCGCCCAAACCGGGACAGGGAATGGCTACACCTTC.